Listed below are T cell receptor beta chains from one sample, sequenced in a study of cytomegalovirus exposure and HLA in healthy donors. The protocol was immunoSEQ multiplex PCR, while the TCRdb copy is restricted to in-frame clones and leaves out a portion. The sample carries 250,000 to 350,000 clones, just over 85% recorded once. Sample: PBMCs. The receptors were sampled from a man aged 40-49 years in good health and CMV-seropositive. The CDR3 runs from the conserved cysteine through the conserved F or W. A D gene is named only where the DNA matches it firmly. Size is omitted from some rows. Given values are once, few, many or a class for expanded clones.

TRBV28	16	TRBD2	TRBJ2-3	.	TGTGCCAGCAGTTTATTCGGGACTAGTGACCCAGATACGCAGTATTTT	CASSLFGTSDPDTQYF
TRBV5-4	15	TRBD2	TRBJ2-1	.	TGTGCCAGCAGCTTACAACAGCGGGACTACAATGAGCAGTTCTTC	CASSLQQRDYNEQFF
TRBV19	15	.	TRBJ1-1	.	TGTGCCAGTAGTATGTCAGGGGCGATGAACACTGAAGCTTTCTTT	CASSMSGAMNTEAFF
TRBV2	16	.	TRBJ2-2	once	TGTGCCAGCACCCTGATCGGGTACGCGAACACCGGGGAGCTGTTTTTT	CASTLIGYANTGELFF
TRBV5-8	16	TRBD2	TRBJ2-2	.	TGTGCCAGCAGCGAGACTAGCGGGAGATCTACCGGGGAGCTGTTTTTT	CASSETSGRSTGELFF
TRBV29-1	14	TRBD1	TRBJ1-2	once	TGCAGCGTGGAGGGACAGGGGGCTAGCTATGGCTACACCTTC	CSVEGQGASYGYTF
TRBV6-1	15	TRBD2	TRBJ2-7	.	TGTGCCAGCAGCCTATCTAGCGGAGTTTCCTACGAGCAGTACTTC	CASSLSSGVSYEQYF
TRBV6-6	14	.	TRBJ1-3	.	TGTGCCAGCAGGCCTCAGATTTATGGAAACACCATATATTTT	CASRPQIYGNTIYF
TRBV11-2	17	TRBD2	TRBJ2-3	.	TGTGCCAGCAGCCCCAAGCTAAGCGGGAGGGCCCTAGATACGCAGTATTTT	CASSPKLSGRALDTQYF
TRBV27	14	.	TRBJ1-1	.	TGTGCCAGCAGTTTTGGACAGCTGAACACTGAAGCTTTCTTT	CASSFGQLNTEAFF
TRBV5-4	18	TRBD2	TRBJ2-3	.	TGTGCCAGCAGCCTTTCGGGACTAGCGCTCCGTAGCACAGATACGCAGTATTTT	CASSLSGLALRSTDTQYF
TRBV5-6	12	.	TRBJ2-3	.	TGTGCCAGCAGCTTGGGCGGGATCCGGCAGTATTTT	CASSLGGIRQYF
TRBV28	13	.	TRBJ1-2	.	TGTGCCGGCAGTTTAGGAGTAAACTATGGCTACACCTTC	CAGSLGVNYGYTF
TRBV4-1	16	TRBD2	TRBJ2-7	.	TGCGCCAGCAGCCCACCCTTAGCGGGAGTTGCCGTCGAGCAGTACTTC	CASSPPLAGVAVEQYF
TRBV4-3	15	.	TRBJ2-7	.	TGCGCCAGCAGCCAAGAGACTACCGTCGGCTACGAGCAGTACTTC	CASSQETTVGYEQYF
TRBV29-1	14	.	TRBJ1-5	few	TGCAGCGTTGAAGATTCGGGTAGCAATCAGCCCCAGCATTTT	CSVEDSGSNQPQHF
TRBV28	15	TRBD1	TRBJ1-5	.	TGTGCCAGCAGTTTACAGGGGGCATGGAATCAGCCCCAGCATTTT	CASSLQGAWNQPQHF
TRBV2	16	.	TRBJ2-7	.	TGTGCCAGCAGTGAAGCCCTGTCGCTAGACTCCTACGAGCAGTACTTC	CASSEALSLDSYEQYF
TRBV5-5	16	.	TRBJ2-3	.	TGTGCCAGCAGCGCCGGGCGGGGCGGTAGCACAGATACGCAGTATTTT	CASSAGRGGSTDTQYF
TRBV7-9	14	.	TRBJ1-2	once	TGTGCCAGCAGCTCGTACGACGGAGGCGATGGCTACACCTTC	CASSSYDGGDGYTF
TRBV29-1	12	.	TRBJ2-1	.	TGCAGCGTTGAAGAAGAAACAGGGGGGGAGTTCTTC	CSVEEETGGEFF
TRBV28	12	TRBD2	TRBJ2-1	.	TGTGCCAGCAGTAGACTAGCCAATGAGCAGTTCTTC	CASSRLANEQFF
TRBV7-2	16	.	TRBJ1-1	.	TGTGCCAGCAGCTTTTGGACCGGGAACCTAAACACTGAAGCTTTCTTT	CASSFWTGNLNTEAFF
TRBV7-2	18	.	TRBJ1-2	.	TGTGCCAGCAGCTTAGGTCCGGCCAGGGCTCCACGAAACTATGGCTACACCTTC	CASSLGPARAPRNYGYTF
TRBV9	18	TRBD1	TRBJ2-5	.	TGTGCCAGCAGCGTAGCTCCGTCAGGGGGCGAGCACCAAGAGACCCAGTACTTC	CASSVAPSGGEHQETQYF
TRBV7-9	17	TRBD2	TRBJ2-3	once	TGTGCCAGCAGCCCCACTCCGACTAGCGGGTTTACAGATACGCAGTATTTT	CASSPTPTSGFTDTQYF
TRBV6-5	13	.	TRBJ1-2	.	TGTGCCAGCAGTTACTCGACAGCCTATGGCTACACCTTC	CASSYSTAYGYTF
TRBV5-6	14	TRBD2	TRBJ2-7	once	TGTGCCAGCAGCTTCGGGACTAGCGGCTACGAGCAGTACTTC	CASSFGTSGYEQYF
TRBV7-2	16	.	TRBJ2-2	.	TGTGCCAGCAGCGTACACCCTTTACGGAACACCGGGGAGCTGTTTTTT	CASSVHPLRNTGELFF
TRBV13	14	TRBD1	TRBJ2-7	.	TGTGCCAGCAGCTTTTACAGGGGTAGCGACGAGCAGTACTTC	CASSFYRGSDEQYF
TRBV18	14	.	TRBJ2-5	.	TGTGCCAGCTCACCAGTCCGCGAACAAGAGACCCAGTACTTC	CASSPVREQETQYF
TRBV28	16	.	TRBJ1-5	once	TGTGCCAGCAGCCTAGGCAGGGTCGGAAGGAATCAGCCCCAGCATTTT	CASSLGRVGRNQPQHF
TRBV18	18	TRBD2	TRBJ2-1	.	TGTGCCAGCTCACCACGAGTATCCCTAGCGGCCTACTACAATGAGCAGTTCTTC	CASSPRVSLAAYYNEQFF
TRBV21-1	17	.	TRBJ2-2	.	TGTGCCAGCAGCCCGAAAAGGCCCGGGGAGAACACCGGGGAGCTGTTTTTT	CASSPKRPGENTGELFF
TRBV5-4	16	.	TRBJ1-2	.	TGTGCCAGCAGCTTGATGGGGGCCGCCAGGAACTATGGCTACACCTTC	CASSLMGAARNYGYTF
TRBV4-2	13	.	TRBJ1-1	once	TGTGCCAGCGCGGACAGTGGACGTGGTGAAGCTTTCTTT	CASADSGRGEAFF
TRBV27	16	TRBD2	TRBJ2-2	.	TGTGCCAGCAGTCTTAGCGGGAGGGCCAGAACCGGGGAGCTGTTTTTT	CASSLSGRARTGELFF
TRBV13	15	TRBD1	TRBJ2-2	.	TGTGCCAGCAGCTTTCAGGGGGCTAACACCGGGGAGCTGTTTTTT	CASSFQGANTGELFF
TRBV29-1	13	.	TRBJ1-3	.	TGCAGCGTCTTATACCGGGACTACAACACCATATATTTT	CSVLYRDYNTIYF
TRBV14	17	.	TRBJ1-4	.	TGTGCCAGCAGCGCTCCCGCAGGGGCCGCCGGGTGGGAAAAACTGTTTTTT	CASSAPAGAAGWEKLFF
TRBV29-1	14	TRBD1	TRBJ2-7	.	TGCAGCGTTGGGGGACAGGGGATTTCCTACGAGCAGTACTTC	CSVGGQGISYEQYF